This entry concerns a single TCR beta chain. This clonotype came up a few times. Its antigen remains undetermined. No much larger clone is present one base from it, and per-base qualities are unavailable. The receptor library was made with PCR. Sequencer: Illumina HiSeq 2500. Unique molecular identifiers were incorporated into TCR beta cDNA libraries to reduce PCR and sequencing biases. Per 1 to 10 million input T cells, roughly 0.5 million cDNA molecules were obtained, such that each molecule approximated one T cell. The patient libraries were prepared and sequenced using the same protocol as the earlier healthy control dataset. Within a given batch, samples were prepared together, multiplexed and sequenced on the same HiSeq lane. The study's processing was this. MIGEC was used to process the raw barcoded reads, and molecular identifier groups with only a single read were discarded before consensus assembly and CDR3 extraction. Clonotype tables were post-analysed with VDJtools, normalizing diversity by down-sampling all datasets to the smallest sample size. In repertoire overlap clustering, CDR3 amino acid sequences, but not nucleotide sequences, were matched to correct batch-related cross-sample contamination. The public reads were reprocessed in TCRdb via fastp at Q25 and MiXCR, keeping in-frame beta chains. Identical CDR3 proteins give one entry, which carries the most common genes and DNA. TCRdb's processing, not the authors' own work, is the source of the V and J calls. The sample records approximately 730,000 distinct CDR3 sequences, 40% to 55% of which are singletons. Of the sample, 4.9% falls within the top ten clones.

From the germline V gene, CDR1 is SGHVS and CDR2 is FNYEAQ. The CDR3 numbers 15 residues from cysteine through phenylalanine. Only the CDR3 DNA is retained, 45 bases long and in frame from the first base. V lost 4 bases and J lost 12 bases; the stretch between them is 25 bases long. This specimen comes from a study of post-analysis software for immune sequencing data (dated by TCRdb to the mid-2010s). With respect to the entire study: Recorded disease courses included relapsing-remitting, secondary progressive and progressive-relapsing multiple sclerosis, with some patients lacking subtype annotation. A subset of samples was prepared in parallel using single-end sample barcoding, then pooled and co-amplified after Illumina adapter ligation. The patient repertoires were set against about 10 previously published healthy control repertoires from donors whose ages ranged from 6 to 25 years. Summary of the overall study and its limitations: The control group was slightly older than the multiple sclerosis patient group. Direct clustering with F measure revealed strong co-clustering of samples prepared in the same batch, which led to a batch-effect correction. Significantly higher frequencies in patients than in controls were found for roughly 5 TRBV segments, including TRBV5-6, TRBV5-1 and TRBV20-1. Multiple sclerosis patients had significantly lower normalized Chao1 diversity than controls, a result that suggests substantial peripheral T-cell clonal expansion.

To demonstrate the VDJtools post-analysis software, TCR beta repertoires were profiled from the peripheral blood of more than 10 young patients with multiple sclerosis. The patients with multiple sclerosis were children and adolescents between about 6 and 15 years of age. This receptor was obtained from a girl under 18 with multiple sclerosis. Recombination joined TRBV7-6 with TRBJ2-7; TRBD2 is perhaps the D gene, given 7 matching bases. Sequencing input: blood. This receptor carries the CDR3 CASSSQGPSGTRLYF. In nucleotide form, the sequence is TGTGCCAGCAGCTCACAGGGTCCTAGCGGCACCAGACTGTACTTC.